The clone carrying this T cell receptor beta chain has more than one count but fewer than ten. This entry is derived from a study of OX40 agonist ivuxolimab in advanced cancers. Method: immunoSEQ multiplex PCR; TCRdb's copy keeps in-frame clones and lacks some. The table lists approximately 55,000 clones, around 86% of them singletons, with about 13% in the top ten. The sequence came from an adult with an advanced solid tumor such as melanoma, head and neck, liver or kidney cancer. This specimen was CD4+ or CD8+ T cells sorted from blood, taken in a trial of the OX40 agonist ivuxolimab.

DNA for the CDR3: TGTGCCAGCTCCCGAAGGGACTCTGGGGCCAACGTCCTGACTTTC. Translating it yields CASSRRDSGANVLTF. The chain recombines TRBV18 with TRBJ2-6; D unclear. The germline V gene has CDR1 KGHSH and CDR2 LQKENI. The CDR3 is 15 amino acids. V lost 6 bases, J lost 0 bases, and 9 bases lay in between.